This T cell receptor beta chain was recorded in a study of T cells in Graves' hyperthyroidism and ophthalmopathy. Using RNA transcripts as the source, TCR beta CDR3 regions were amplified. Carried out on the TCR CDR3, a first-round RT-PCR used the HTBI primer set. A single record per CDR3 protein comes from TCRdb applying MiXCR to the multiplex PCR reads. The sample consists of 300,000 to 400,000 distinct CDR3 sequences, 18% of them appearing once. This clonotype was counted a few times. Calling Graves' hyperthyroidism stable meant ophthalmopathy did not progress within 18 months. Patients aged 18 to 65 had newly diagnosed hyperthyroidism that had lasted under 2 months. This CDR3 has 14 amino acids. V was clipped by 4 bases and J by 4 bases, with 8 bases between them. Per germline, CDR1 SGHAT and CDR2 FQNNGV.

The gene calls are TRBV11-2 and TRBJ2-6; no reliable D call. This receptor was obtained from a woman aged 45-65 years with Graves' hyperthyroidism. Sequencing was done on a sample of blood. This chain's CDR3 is CASSSTAGANVLTF. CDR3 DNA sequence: TGTGCCAGCAGCTCCACCGCAGGGGCCAACGTCCTGACTTTC.